These T cell receptor beta chains were read from a single sample in a study of blood T cell repertoires in COVID-19. Repertoires were generated with immunoSEQ multiplex PCR, while TCRdb's copy carries only in-frame clones and drops some. The repertoire holds a few hundred thousand clones, with around 81% as singletons. What was sequenced was peripheral blood. These receptors were collected from a woman in her sixties or seventies with acute or convalescent COVID-19. The CDR3 runs from the conserved cysteine through the conserved F or W. A D gene is named only where the DNA matches it firmly. Where a row states a size, it is once, few, many or the class of an expanded clone; other rows omit it.

CDR3 DNA	CDR3 protein	J gene	V gene	D gene	clone size
TGTGCCAGCAGCCAAGGGTTAGAAAACACTGAAGCTTTCTTT	CASSQGLENTEAFF	TRBJ1-1	TRBV3-1/TRBV3-2	.	.
TGTGCCAGTAGTATAGGACAGGGATCCTCCTACGAGCAGTACTTC	CASSIGQGSSYEQYF	TRBJ2-7	TRBV19	TRBD1	.
TGCACCAGCAGCCCCGACAAGGTAAGCAATCAGCCCCAGCATTTT	CTSSPDKVSNQPQHF	TRBJ1-5	TRBV1	.	.
TGCAGCGTTGGGGGGACATACGAGCAGTACTTC	CSVGGTYEQYF	TRBJ2-7	TRBV29-1	.	.
TGTGCCAGCAGCCTCGGACAACAGAACACTGAAGCTTTCTTT	CASSLGQQNTEAFF	TRBJ1-1	TRBV3-1/TRBV3-2	.	.
TGCAGCGTTGATCAGGGGAGGAACACTGAAGCTTTCTTT	CSVDQGRNTEAFF	TRBJ1-1	TRBV29-1	.	.
TGTGCCAGCAGCGTAGCAAACCCGGACAGGACTAACTATAGCTACACCTTC	CASSVANPDRTNYSYTF	TRBJ1-2	TRBV9	TRBD1	.
TGCAGTGCTAGTAGGGGGATCAAGGAAAAACTGTTTTTT	CSASRGIKEKLFF	TRBJ1-4	TRBV20-1	.	.
TGTGCCTGGGGACAGGGGGCGGATTCACCCCTCCACTTT	CAWGQGADSPLHF	TRBJ1-6	TRBV30	TRBD1	once
TGTGCCAGCAGTTTATCCCCCTCGACAGGGGGCGAAAAACTGTTTTTT	CASSLSPSTGGEKLFF	TRBJ1-4	TRBV27	TRBD1	.
TGTGCCAGTAGTACCGGGACAGAGACCTACACCTTC	CASSTGTETYTF	TRBJ1-2	TRBV19	TRBD1	.
TGTGCCAGCAGCTTAGGCAGCGACACTGAAGCTTTCTTT	CASSLGSDTEAFF	TRBJ1-1	TRBV11-1	.	.
TGTGCCAGCAGGATGACAGGGAACTATGGCTACACCTTC	CASRMTGNYGYTF	TRBJ1-2	TRBV12-3/TRBV12-4	TRBD1	.
TGTGCCAGTAGATTTGGCTGGAGGCTGTTTTTT	CASRFGWRLFF	TRBJ1-4	TRBV19	.	.
TGCGCCAGCAGCCAAGATCTTGTTATTAACACCGGGGAGCTGTTTTTT	CASSQDLVINTGELFF	TRBJ2-2	TRBV4-1	.	.
TGCGCCAGCAGCCTCCGGGACAGGGGATCTGCGAACACCGGGGAGCTGTTTTTT	CASSLRDRGSANTGELFF	TRBJ2-2	TRBV5-1	TRBD1	.
TGTGCCAGCAGTACAGGGGCCTACGAGCAGTACTTC	CASSTGAYEQYF	TRBJ2-7	TRBV12-3/TRBV12-4	TRBD1	few
TGTGCCAGCATGTACGGGGACGAGCAGTACTTC	CASMYGDEQYF	TRBJ2-7	TRBV28	.	.
TGTGCCAGCAGTAAGGGGGCGGGTGGTGAAGCTTTCTTT	CASSKGAGGEAFF	TRBJ1-1	TRBV6-6	TRBD1	.
TGTGCCATCAGTGAATCAGGGGGCGCGATTACAGGTGAAGCTTTCTTT	CAISESGGAITGEAFF	TRBJ1-1	TRBV10-3	TRBD1	.
TGTGCCAGCAGTGATCGGTCGTCATTTCGGGACGGGGAGCTGTTTTTT	CASSDRSSFRDGELFF	TRBJ2-2	TRBV6-1	.	.
TGTGCCAGCAGCTTAGTTCTAGCGGGGGTTCGGCGCGAGCAGTACTTC	CASSLVLAGVRREQYF	TRBJ2-7	TRBV7-2	TRBD2	.
TGTGCCAGCAGTACCGGGACAAGACAGCATTTT	CASSTGTRQHF	TRBJ1-5	TRBV6-5	.	.
TGTGCCAGCAGTGATGGGGGGTGGGACTATGGCTACACCTTC	CASSDGGWDYGYTF	TRBJ1-2	TRBV6-1	.	once
TGTGCCAGCAGCTTTCAGGGCTCCAACTATGGCTACACCTTC	CASSFQGSNYGYTF	TRBJ1-2	TRBV13	.	.
TGCAGCGCAGAACAGGGGGCCAACACTGAAGCTTTCTTT	CSAEQGANTEAFF	TRBJ1-1	TRBV29-1	TRBD1	.
TGCAGCGTTGATTATAGCGGCATGTACAATGAGCAGTTCTTC	CSVDYSGMYNEQFF	TRBJ2-1	TRBV29-1	.	.
TGTGCCAGCAGCTTGGCCGGGCGGGCTGAAGCTTTCTTT	CASSLAGRAEAFF	TRBJ1-1	TRBV5-5	.	once
TGTGCCAGCAGCTCTCACGGTCCCTACAATGAGCAGTTCTTC	CASSSHGPYNEQFF	TRBJ2-1	TRBV5-6	.	.
TGTGCCAGCAGGCGGGGCGGGGGTTCTGCAGATACGCAGTATTTT	CASRRGGGSADTQYF	TRBJ2-3	TRBV2	TRBD2	.
TGTGCCAGCAGTTTAGGGGGACAGGTTCGTGAGCAGTTCTTC	CASSLGGQVREQFF	TRBJ2-1	TRBV27	TRBD1	.
TGCGCCAGCAGTTGGGACAGGGAGGGAGAGCAGTACTTC	CASSWDREGEQYF	TRBJ2-7	TRBV5-1	TRBD1	.
TGCAGTGCTAGTCCCGGACAGTTCAGCAATCAGCCCCAGCATTTT	CSASPGQFSNQPQHF	TRBJ1-5	TRBV20-1	.	.
TGCGCCAGCAGCTTGGCCTCTAGCGGGGGGCTGGGTAATGAGCAGTTCTTC	CASSLASSGGLGNEQFF	TRBJ2-1	TRBV5-1	TRBD2	.
TGTGCCAGCAGCAGGGGACTAGCGGGGGAAACCTACACCGGGGAGCTGTTTTTT	CASSRGLAGETYTGELFF	TRBJ2-2	TRBV7-8	TRBD2	.
TGTGCCAGCAGTTACGTAGGGGTAGATTCACCCCTCCACTTT	CASSYVGVDSPLHF	TRBJ1-6	TRBV6-2/TRBV6-3	.	few
TGTGCCAGCAGCTTGGACAGAAGTTATGAAGCTTTCTTT	CASSLDRSYEAFF	TRBJ1-1	TRBV5-6	.	.
TGTGCCATCGGTGGGGGGCTGGAGAACACCGGGGAGCTGTTTTTT	CAIGGGLENTGELFF	TRBJ2-2	TRBV10-3	.	.
TGTGCCAGTAGTATTATAGCGGGGGGATCCTACGAGCAGTACTTC	CASSIIAGGSYEQYF	TRBJ2-7	TRBV19	TRBD2	.
TGTGCCAGCAGCGTAGCTGGGGGGGGGCTTGAAGATACGCAGTATTTT	CASSVAGGGLEDTQYF	TRBJ2-3	TRBV9	.	.
TGTGCCAGCAGTTTCGGGGGGACGTTAGAGACCCAGTACTTC	CASSFGGTLETQYF	TRBJ2-5	TRBV28	TRBD2	.
TGTGCCAGCAGCGTGGACAGGGGCTTACCTGGAAACACCATATATTTT	CASSVDRGLPGNTIYF	TRBJ1-3	TRBV13	TRBD1	.
TGTGCCAGCAGCTTAGGTCGACAGGGGGTCGGCGAGCAGTACTTC	CASSLGRQGVGEQYF	TRBJ2-7	TRBV7-9	TRBD1	.
TGTGCCAGCAGCCAAAGCGGGGGGCTCCCCGGGGAGCTGTTTTTT	CASSQSGGLPGELFF	TRBJ2-2	TRBV4-2	TRBD2	.
TGTGCCAGCAGTGGGACTAGCGGGGCCCAAGAGACCCAGTACTTC	CASSGTSGAQETQYF	TRBJ2-5	TRBV2	TRBD2	few
TGTGCCAGTAGTATAGGGACCAGGGGTCGTTCACCCCTCCACTTT	CASSIGTRGRSPLHF	TRBJ1-6	TRBV19	.	once
TGTGCCAGCAGCGTGAGCGACAGGGGGAGTAGACGGAACACTGAAGCTTTCTTT	CASSVSDRGSRRNTEAFF	TRBJ1-1	TRBV9	TRBD1	few
TGTGCCAGCATCTCGCGGGGGGGCCCCACAGATACGCAGTATTTT	CASISRGGPTDTQYF	TRBJ2-3	TRBV6-5	TRBD2	.
TGCAGTGCTAGCCGGGTGGACGAGCAGTACTTC	CSASRVDEQYF	TRBJ2-7	TRBV20-1	.	few
TGTGCCAGCTGGGACAGGGGAATGGGGGGCTACACCTTC	CASWDRGMGGYTF	TRBJ1-2	TRBV6-5	TRBD1	.
TGCGCCAGCAGCTTGGCGGGACATACGAACACCGGGGAGCTGTTTTTT	CASSLAGHTNTGELFF	TRBJ2-2	TRBV5-1	.	few
TGTGCCTGGAGTAGCTACAGCTCCTATAATTCACCCCTCCACTTT	CAWSSYSSYNSPLHF	TRBJ1-6	TRBV30	.	.
TGTGCCAGCGAGGACAGCCCGAGCGGCTATGGCTACACCTTC	CASEDSPSGYGYTF	TRBJ1-2	TRBV2	.	.
TGTGCCAGCAAGGGAGCCGGCTATGGCTACACCTTC	CASKGAGYGYTF	TRBJ1-2	TRBV3-1/TRBV3-2	.	.